These T cell receptor beta chains were read from a single sample in a study of shared clonotypes between healthy human individuals. The protocol was immunoSEQ multiplex PCR, while the TCRdb copy is restricted to in-frame clones and leaves out a portion. Among millions of clones listed, roughly 94% were seen once. Sequenced material: naive CD4+ T cells sorted from blood. Receptors were obtained from a man aged 18 to 30 in good health. The conserved cysteine and the conserved F or W are not part of the CDR3 here.

v_call	j_call	cdr3_aa
TRBV5-1	TRBJ2-3	ASSLGHRDSSTDTQY
TRBV19	TRBJ1-6	ASSLRTGAGDPLH
TRBV18	TRBJ2-1	ASSPPQGESSYNEQF
TRBV2	TRBJ1-3	ASSPGVSGNTIY
TRBV7-2	TRBJ2-7	ASSTSSGSYEQY
TRBV5-6	TRBJ2-1	ASSFSGRAMNEQF
TRBV5-1	TRBJ2-2	ASSLVGLADVELF
TRBV10-3	TRBJ1-1	AISELGTASF
TRBV13	TRBJ1-1	ASSPGGTRMNTEAF
TRBV7-2	TRBJ1-1	ASSLLVVTTEAF
TRBV6-1	TRBJ1-5	ASSEGAGGPNYSNQPQH
TRBV10-3	TRBJ2-7	AISPRGDRGYEQY
TRBV11-3	TRBJ2-2	ASSLKGSGELF
TRBV5-4	TRBJ2-6	ASASGGTGANVLT
TRBV23-1	TRBJ1-2	ASSQRGRALGYT
TRBV5-1	TRBJ1-2	ASSLSDRGRDYGYT
TRBV5-4	TRBJ1-4	ASSLAHSRGNEKLF
TRBV29-1	TRBJ1-1	SVEDPGLYTEAF
TRBV30	TRBJ1-4	AWSVGGTTNEKLF
TRBV30	TRBJ1-1	AWSANLDTEAF
TRBV29-1	TRBJ2-3	SVDLRWTDTQY
TRBV28	TRBJ2-3	ASSPTTDTQY
TRBV28	TRBJ1-4	ASRAGTDEKLF
TRBV19	TRBJ1-6	ASSIVVFRTGGSPLH
TRBV5-3	TRBJ2-2	ARRFQRQGFGELF
TRBV7-8	TRBJ2-5	ASSPRPGQGFWY
TRBV11-2	TRBJ2-7	ASSGDTEQY
TRBV2	TRBJ2-5	ASSLGSSLETQY
TRBV9	TRBJ2-1	ASSASGGSYNEQF